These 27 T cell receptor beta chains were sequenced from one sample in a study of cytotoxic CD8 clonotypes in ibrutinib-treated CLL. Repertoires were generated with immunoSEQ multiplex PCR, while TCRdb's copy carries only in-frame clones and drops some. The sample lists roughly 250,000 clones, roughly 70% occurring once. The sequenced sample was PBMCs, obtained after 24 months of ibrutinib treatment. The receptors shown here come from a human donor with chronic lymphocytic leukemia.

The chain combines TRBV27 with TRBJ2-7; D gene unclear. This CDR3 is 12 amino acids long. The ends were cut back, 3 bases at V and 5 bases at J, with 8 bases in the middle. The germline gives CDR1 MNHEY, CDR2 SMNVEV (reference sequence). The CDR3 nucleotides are TGTGCCAGCAGTTTTAACGGCAACGAGCAGTACTTC. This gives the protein CASSFNGNEQYF.

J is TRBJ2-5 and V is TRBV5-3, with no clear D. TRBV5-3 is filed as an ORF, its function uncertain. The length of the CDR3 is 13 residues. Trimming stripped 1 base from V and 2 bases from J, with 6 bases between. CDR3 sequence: CARSLWRQETQYF. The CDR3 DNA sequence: TGTGCCAGAAGCTTGTGGCGGCAAGAGACCCAGTACTTC.

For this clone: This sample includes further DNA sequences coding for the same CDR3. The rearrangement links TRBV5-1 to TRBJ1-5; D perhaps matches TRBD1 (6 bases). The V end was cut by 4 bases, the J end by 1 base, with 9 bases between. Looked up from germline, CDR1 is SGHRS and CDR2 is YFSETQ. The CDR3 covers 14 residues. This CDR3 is CASSPQGSNQPQHF. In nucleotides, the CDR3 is TGCGCCAGCAGCCCACAGGGAAGCAATCAGCCCCAGCATTTT.

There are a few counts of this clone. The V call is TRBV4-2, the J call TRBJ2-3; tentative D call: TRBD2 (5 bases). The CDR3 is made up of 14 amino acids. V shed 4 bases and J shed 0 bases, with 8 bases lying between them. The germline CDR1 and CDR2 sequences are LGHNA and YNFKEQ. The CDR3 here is CASSPGGSTDTQYF. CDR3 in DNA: TGTGCCAGCAGCCCTGGCGGGAGCACAGATACGCAGTATTTT.

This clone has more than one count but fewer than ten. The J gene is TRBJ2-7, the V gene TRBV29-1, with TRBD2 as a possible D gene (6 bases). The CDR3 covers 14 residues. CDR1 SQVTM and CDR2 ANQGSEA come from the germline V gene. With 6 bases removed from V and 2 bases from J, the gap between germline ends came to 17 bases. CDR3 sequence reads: CSVGTRDFTYEQYF. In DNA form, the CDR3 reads TGCAGCGTGGGGACCCGGGACTTTACCTACGAGCAGTACTTC.

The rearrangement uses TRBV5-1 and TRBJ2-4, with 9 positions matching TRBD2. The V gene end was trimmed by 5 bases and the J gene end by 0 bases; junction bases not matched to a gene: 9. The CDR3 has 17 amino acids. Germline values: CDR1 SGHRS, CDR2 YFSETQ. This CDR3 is CASSPAGTSSAKNIQYF. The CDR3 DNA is TGCGCCAGCAGTCCCGCCGGGACTAGCTCAGCCAAAAACATTCAGTACTTC.

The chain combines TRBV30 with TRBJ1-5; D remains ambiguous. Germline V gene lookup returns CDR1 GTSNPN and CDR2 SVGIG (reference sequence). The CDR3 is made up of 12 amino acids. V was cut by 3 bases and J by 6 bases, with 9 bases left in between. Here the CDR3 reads CAWSQLGQPQHF. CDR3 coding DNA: TGTGCCTGGAGCCAATTAGGTCAGCCCCAGCATTTT.

CDR3 bases: TGCGCCAGCAGCCGGGACGGGTTCGCAGAGACCCAGTACTTC. Protein sequence: CASSRDGFAETQYF. The gene calls are TRBV5-1 and TRBJ2-5; D may correspond to TRBD1 or TRBD2 (5 bases each). The germline V and J ends were trimmed by 4 bases and 4 bases, with 14 bases remaining between them. This CDR3 is 14 amino acids long. Germline CDR1 SGHRS, CDR2 YFSETQ.

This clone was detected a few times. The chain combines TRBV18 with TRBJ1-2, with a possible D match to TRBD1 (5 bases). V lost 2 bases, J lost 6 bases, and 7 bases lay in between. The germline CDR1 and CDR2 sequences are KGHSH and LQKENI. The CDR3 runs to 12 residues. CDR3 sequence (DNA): TGTGCCAGCTCACCAGGGACGGATGGCTACACCTTC. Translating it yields CASSPGTDGYTF.

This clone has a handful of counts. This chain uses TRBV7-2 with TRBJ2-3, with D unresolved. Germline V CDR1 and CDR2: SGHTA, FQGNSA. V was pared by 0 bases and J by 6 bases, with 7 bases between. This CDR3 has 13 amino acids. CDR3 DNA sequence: TGTGCCAGCAGCTTAGCAATCTCCGATACGCAGTATTTT. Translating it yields CASSLAISDTQYF.

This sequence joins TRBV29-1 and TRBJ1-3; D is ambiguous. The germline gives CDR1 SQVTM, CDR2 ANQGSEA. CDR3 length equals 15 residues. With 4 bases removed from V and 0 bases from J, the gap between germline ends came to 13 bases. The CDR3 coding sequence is TGCAGCGTTGTAGTCAGACTTTCCTCTGGAAACACCATATATTTT. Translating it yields CSVVVRLSSGNTIYF.

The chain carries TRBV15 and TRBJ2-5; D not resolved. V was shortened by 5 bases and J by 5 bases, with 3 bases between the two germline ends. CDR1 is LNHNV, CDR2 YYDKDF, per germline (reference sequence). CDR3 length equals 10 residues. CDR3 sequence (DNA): TGTGCCACCAGCGGGGAGACCCAGTACTTC. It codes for CATSGETQYF.

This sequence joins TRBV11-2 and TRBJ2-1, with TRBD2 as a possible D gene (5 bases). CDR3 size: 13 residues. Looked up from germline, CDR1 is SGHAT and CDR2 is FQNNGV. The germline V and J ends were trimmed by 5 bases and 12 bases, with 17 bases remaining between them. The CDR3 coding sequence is TGTGCCAGCAGCCCGGAGGAGAGGGCTGGGCAGTTCTTC. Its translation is CASSPEERAGQFF.

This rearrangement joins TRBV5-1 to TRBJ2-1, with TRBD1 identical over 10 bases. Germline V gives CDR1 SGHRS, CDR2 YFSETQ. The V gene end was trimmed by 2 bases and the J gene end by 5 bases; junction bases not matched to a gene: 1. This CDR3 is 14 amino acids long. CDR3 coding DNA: TGCGCCAGCAGCTTTGGGACAGGGGACAATGAGCAGTTCTTC. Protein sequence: CASSFGTGDNEQFF.

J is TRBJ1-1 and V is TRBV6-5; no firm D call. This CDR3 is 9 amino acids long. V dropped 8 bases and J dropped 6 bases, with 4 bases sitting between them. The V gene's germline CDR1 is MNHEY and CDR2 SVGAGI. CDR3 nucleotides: TGTGCCAGCGGGGCTGAAGCTTTCTTT. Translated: CASGAEAFF.

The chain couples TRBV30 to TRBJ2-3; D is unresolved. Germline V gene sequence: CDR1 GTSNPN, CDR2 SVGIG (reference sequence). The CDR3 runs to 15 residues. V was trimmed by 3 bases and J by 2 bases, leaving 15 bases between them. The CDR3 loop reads CAWRDSIPNTDTQYF. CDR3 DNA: TGTGCCTGGAGAGACTCCATACCGAACACAGATACGCAGTATTTT.

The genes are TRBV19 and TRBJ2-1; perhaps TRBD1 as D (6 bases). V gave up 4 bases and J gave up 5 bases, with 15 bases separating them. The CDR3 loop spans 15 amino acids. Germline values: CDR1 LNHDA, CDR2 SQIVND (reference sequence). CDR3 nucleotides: TGTGCCAGTAGTACATACCGTAGACAGGACAATGAGCAGTTCTTC. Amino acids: CASSTYRRQDNEQFF.

In nucleotides, the CDR3 is TGTGCCAGCAGCTTAACAGTCAATGAAAAACTGTTTTTT. Amino acids: CASSLTVNEKLFF. J is TRBJ1-4 and V is TRBV7-8; no definite D call. CDR1 is SGHVS, CDR2 FQNEAQ, per germline. The CDR3 loop spans 13 amino acids. V dropped 2 bases and J dropped 5 bases, with 6 bases sitting between them.

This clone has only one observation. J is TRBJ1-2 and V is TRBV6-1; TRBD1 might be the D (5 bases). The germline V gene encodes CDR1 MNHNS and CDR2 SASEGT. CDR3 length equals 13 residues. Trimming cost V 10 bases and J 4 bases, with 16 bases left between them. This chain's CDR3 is CATSGAGSYGYTF. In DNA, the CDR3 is TGTGCCACCTCTGGAGCAGGGTCCTATGGCTACACCTTC.

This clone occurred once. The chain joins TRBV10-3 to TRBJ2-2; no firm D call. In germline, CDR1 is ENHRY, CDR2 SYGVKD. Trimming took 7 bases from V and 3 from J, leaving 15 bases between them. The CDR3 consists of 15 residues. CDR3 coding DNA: TGTGCCATCAACCTCGGCGGCACCTACACCGGGGAGCTGTTTTTT. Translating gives CAINLGGTYTGELFF.

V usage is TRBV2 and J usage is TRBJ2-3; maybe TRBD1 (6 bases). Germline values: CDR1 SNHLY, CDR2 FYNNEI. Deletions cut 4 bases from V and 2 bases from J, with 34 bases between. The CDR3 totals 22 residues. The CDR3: CASSVTESRGWGRGTITDTQYF. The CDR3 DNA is TGTGCCAGCAGTGTAACGGAGTCCAGGGGCTGGGGACGCGGTACTATCACAGATACGCAGTATTTT.

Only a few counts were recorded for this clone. The CDR3 sequence: CSDRRLREAFF. In DNA form, the CDR3 reads TGCAGCGATCGACGTTTGCGTGAAGCTTTCTTT. This chain joins TRBV29-1 and TRBJ1-1, with D uncertain. Between the trimmed V and J ends, which lost 7 bases and 7 bases, there was a span of 13 bases. The CDR3 length is 11 residues. In germline, CDR1 is SQVTM, CDR2 ANQGSEA.

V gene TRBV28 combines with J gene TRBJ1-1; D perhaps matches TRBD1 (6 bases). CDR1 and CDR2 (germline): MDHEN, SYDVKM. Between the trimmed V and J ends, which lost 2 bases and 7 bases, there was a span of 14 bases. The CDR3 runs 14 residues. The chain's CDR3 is CASSLPTGTHEAFF. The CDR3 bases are TGTGCCAGCAGTTTACCCACAGGGACCCATGAAGCTTTCTTT.

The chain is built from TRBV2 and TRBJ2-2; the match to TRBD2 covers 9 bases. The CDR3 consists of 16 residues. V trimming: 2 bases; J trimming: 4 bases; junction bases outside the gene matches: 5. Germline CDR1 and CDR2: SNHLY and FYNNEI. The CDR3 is CASSELAGPLTGELFF. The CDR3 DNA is TGTGCCAGCAGTGAACTAGCGGGACCCCTCACCGGGGAGCTGTTTTTT. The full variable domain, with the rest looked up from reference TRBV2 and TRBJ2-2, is EPEVTQTPSHQVTQMGQEVILRCVPISNHLYFYWYRQILGQKVEFLVSFYNNEISEKSEIFDDQFSVERPDGSNFTLKIRSTKLEDSAMYFCASSELAGPLTGELFFGEGSRLTVL.

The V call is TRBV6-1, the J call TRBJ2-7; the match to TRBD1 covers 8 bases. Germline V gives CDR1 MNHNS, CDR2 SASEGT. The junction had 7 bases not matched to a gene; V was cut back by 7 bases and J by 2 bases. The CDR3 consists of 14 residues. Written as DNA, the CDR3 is TGTGCCAGCACCATAGAGACAGGGGCCTACGAGCAGTACTTC. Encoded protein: CASTIETGAYEQYF.

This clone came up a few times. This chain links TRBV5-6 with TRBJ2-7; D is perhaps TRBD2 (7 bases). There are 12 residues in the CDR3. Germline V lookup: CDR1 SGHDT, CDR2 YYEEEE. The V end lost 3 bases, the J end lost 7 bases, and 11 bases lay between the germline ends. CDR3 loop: CASSWGGGEQYF. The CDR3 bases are TGTGCCAGCAGCTGGGGGGGCGGAGAGCAGTACTTC.

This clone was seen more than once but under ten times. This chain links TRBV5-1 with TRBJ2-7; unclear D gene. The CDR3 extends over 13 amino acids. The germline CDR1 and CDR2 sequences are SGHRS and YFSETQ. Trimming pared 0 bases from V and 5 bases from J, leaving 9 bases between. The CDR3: CASSLGRPNEQYF. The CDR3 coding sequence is TGCGCCAGCAGCTTGGGCCGGCCAAACGAGCAGTACTTC.